A single sample gave rise to the 22 T cell receptor beta chains below, sequenced in a study of human T cells and chemical hapten exposure. One entry per CDR3 protein results from TCRdb running MiXCR on the RACE reads. The table has around 200,000 distinct CDR3 sequences, more than 25% seen once; the top ten hold less than 3.5%. Sample time point: pre-sensitization, week 0. Treatment indicated: therapeutic diphenylcyclopropenone sensitization with weekly scalp DPC. This specimen consisted of whole blood, obtained in connection with sensitization to the hapten diphenylcyclopropenone (DPC). These receptors all stem from a woman in her twenties or thirties with alopecia areata. Some clones in this sample may be carry-over from other donors' samples.

V and J are TRBV7-2 and TRBJ1-4; D possibly corresponds to TRBD1 (5 bases). V was pared by 5 bases and J by 5 bases, with 15 bases between. The CDR3 is made up of 15 amino acids. Per germline, CDR1 SGHTA and CDR2 FQGNSA. CDR3 sequence reads: CASSAGTARNEKLFF. The CDR3 DNA follows: TGTGCCAGCAGCGCCGGGACTGCCAGAAATGAAAAACTGTTTTTT.

A few counts support this clonotype. The V and J genes are TRBV7-9 and TRBJ1-1, with a possible D match to TRBD1 (5 bases). Germline V gene sequence: CDR1 SEHNR, CDR2 FQNEAQ (reference sequence). Trimming stripped 5 bases from V and 4 bases from J, with 11 bases between. This CDR3 is built from 13 residues. CDR3 in amino acids: CASSIREGTEAFF. Written as DNA, the CDR3 is TGTGCCAGCAGCATCAGGGAGGGCACTGAAGCTTTCTTT.

This rearrangement joins TRBV4-1 to TRBJ2-3; no clear D gene. The germline V gene has CDR1 MGHRA and CDR2 YSYEKL. V shed 1 base and J shed 5 bases, with 16 bases lying between them. This CDR3 region has 16 residues. Here the CDR3 DNA reads TGCGCCAGCAGCCAAGGGGCTCCTCTCGAGGTAGATACGCAGTATTTT. The encoded protein is CASSQGAPLEVDTQYF.

This clonotype was counted ten times or more. This chain uses TRBV2 with TRBJ2-5, with a tentative D call TRBD1 (5 bases). Germline lookup yields CDR1 SNHLY and CDR2 FYNNEI. The V end was cut by 5 bases, the J end by 2 bases, with 6 bases between. This CDR3 spans 12 amino acids. The CDR3 protein is CASSRQQETQYF. CDR3 DNA sequence: TGTGCCAGCAGTAGACAGCAAGAGACCCAGTACTTC. Full variable domain (outside the CDR3, taken from reference TRBV2 and TRBJ2-5): EPEVTQTPSHQVTQMGQEVILRCVPISNHLYFYWYRQILGQKVEFLVSFYNNEISEKSEIFDDQFSVERPDGSNFTLKIRSTKLEDSAMYFCASSRQQETQYFGPGTRLLVL.

This chain connects TRBV29-1 to TRBJ2-5; 9 bases are a match to TRBD2. V lost 7 bases to trimming and J lost 2 bases; unmatched junction nucleotides: 11. There are 15 residues in the CDR3. In germline, CDR1 is SQVTM, CDR2 ANQGSEA. CDR3 protein: CSAGLAGGAQETQYF. Written as DNA, the CDR3 is TGCAGCGCCGGACTGGCGGGGGGGGCACAAGAGACCCAGTACTTC.

This clonotype was counted a few times. The gene calls are TRBV28 and TRBJ1-5, with 8 nucleotides matching TRBD1. The CDR3 totals 15 residues. V trimming: 1 base; J trimming: 2 bases; junction bases outside the gene matches: 1. Germline V gives CDR1 MDHEN, CDR2 SYDVKM. CDR3 sequence reads: CASSLSGQGNQPQHF. CDR3 in DNA: TGTGCCAGCAGTTTATCGGGACAGGGCAATCAGCCCCAGCATTTT.

The V and J genes are TRBV24-1 and TRBJ2-5, with TRBD1 identical over 8 bases. This CDR3 region has 15 residues. Germline CDR1 and CDR2: KGHDR and SFDVKD. J lost 5 bases, V lost 4 bases, and 8 bases had no gene match. The CDR3 spells CATSDPRQGSETQYF. CDR3 sequence (DNA): TGTGCCACCAGTGACCCTCGACAGGGGTCGGAGACCCAGTACTTC.

V gene TRBV27 combines with J gene TRBJ2-3; perhaps TRBD2 as D (6 bases). V lost 2 bases and J 6 bases, leaving 12 bases between the germline ends. Germline V gene sequence: CDR1 MNHEY, CDR2 SMNVEV (reference sequence). The CDR3 covers 14 residues. The CDR3 sequence is CASSLMAGGDTQYF. CDR3 bases: TGTGCCAGCAGTTTAATGGCAGGAGGGGATACGCAGTATTTT.

Only a few counts were recorded for this clonotype. This sequence joins TRBV10-3 and TRBJ2-6, with D perhaps TRBD1 or TRBD2 (5 bases each). The CDR3 contains 15 residues. Germline V gene sequence: CDR1 ENHRY, CDR2 SYGVKD. Trimming pared 2 bases from V and 4 bases from J, leaving 9 bases between. CDR3 nucleotide sequence: TGTGCCATCAGTGAGAGAGGGACCGGGGCCAACGTCCTGACTTTC. It yields the protein CAISERGTGANVLTF.

V and J are TRBV28 and TRBJ1-1; D is perhaps TRBD1 (5 bases). The CDR3 runs 13 residues. Germline assignment: CDR1 MDHEN and CDR2 SYDVKM. The V end was cut by 5 bases, the J end by 4 bases, with 11 bases between. CDR3 coding DNA: TGTGCCAGCAGTCGCTCTGGGGGCACTGAAGCTTTCTTT. Its translation: CASSRSGGTEAFF.

This clonotype was counted many times. The rearrangement uses TRBV28 and TRBJ2-7; no firm D call. Deletions cut 3 bases from V and 5 bases from J, with 5 bases between. The CDR3 is 11 residues long. Germline V gene sequence: CDR1 MDHEN, CDR2 SYDVKM. The CDR3 DNA sequence: TGTGCCAGCAGTTTCCGGGACGAGCAGTACTTC. This codes for CASSFRDEQYF. The whole variable domain, filled in from reference TRBV28 and TRBJ2-7, reads DVKVTQSSRYLVKRTGEKVFLECVQDMDHENMFWYRQDPGLGLRLIYFSYDVKMKEKGDIPEGYSVSREKKERFSLILESASTNQTSMYLCASSFRDEQYFGPGTRLTVT.

This clonotype appeared a few times. The rearrangement joins TRBV29-1 to TRBJ2-3; 7 bases align to TRBD1. Germline values: CDR1 SQVTM, CDR2 ANQGSEA. The CDR3 loop spans 15 amino acids. J gave up 0 bases and V 6 bases, and 9 bases lay outside the gene matches. The CDR3 DNA follows: TGCAGCGTCCGCCAGGGGGACGGGAGCACAGATACGCAGTATTTT. As protein: CSVRQGDGSTDTQYF.

The V and J genes are TRBV7-2 and TRBJ2-1, with 13 bases fitting TRBD2. From germline, CDR1 is SGHTA and CDR2 FQGNSA. The CDR3 contains 15 residues. V lost 5 bases to trimming and J lost 7 bases; unmatched junction nucleotides: 5. Here the CDR3 reads CASSITSGRANEQFF. The DNA for the CDR3 is TGTGCCAGCAGCATAACTAGCGGGAGGGCGAATGAGCAGTTCTTC.

This clonotype was seen a handful of times. The chain couples TRBV28 to TRBJ1-3; D unresolved. Per germline, CDR1 MDHEN and CDR2 SYDVKM. Between the trimmed V and J ends, which lost 2 bases and 4 bases, there was a span of 12 bases. This CDR3 has 15 amino acids. The CDR3 nucleotides are TGTGCCAGCAGTTTACATGGGAACCTGGGAAACACCATATATTTT. It encodes CASSLHGNLGNTIYF.

The sample holds a few counts of this clonotype. The chain couples TRBV20-1 to TRBJ2-7; 13 bases are a match to TRBD2. This CDR3 comprises 16 residues. Losses at the gene ends were 5 bases for V and 6 bases for J; bases not matched to a gene: 13. The germline gives CDR1 DFQATT, CDR2 SNEGSKA (reference sequence). The CDR3 DNA sequence: TGCAGTGCTCCCCCCGGACTAGCGGGAGAAGGCCGCGAGCAGTACTTC. Translated, it gives CSAPPGLAGEGREQYF.

This clonotype was counted a few times. The chain uses TRBV11-2 and TRBJ1-1; D gene ambiguous. V was cut by 0 bases and J by 6 bases, with 5 bases left in between. The CDR3 totals 12 residues. Germline-derived CDR1 and CDR2 are SGHAT and FQNNGV. CDR3 coding DNA: TGTGCCAGCAGCTTAGAAGTGTCTGAAGCTTTCTTT. Translating gives CASSLEVSEAFF.

CDR3: CSGKGLAGAETQYF. In nucleotides, the CDR3 is TGCAGCGGAAAAGGGCTAGCGGGAGCAGAGACCCAGTACTTC. The rearrangement uses TRBV29-1 and TRBJ2-5; 10 bases line up with TRBD2. The CDR3 runs to 14 residues. J was trimmed by 4 bases and V by 7 bases; bases with no gene match: 9. The V gene's germline CDR1 is SQVTM and CDR2 ANQGSEA.

This clonotype came up many times. J is TRBJ1-6 and V is TRBV18; a weak D match, TRBD1 (6 bases). This CDR3 is built from 14 residues. Germline CDR1 is KGHSH and CDR2 is LQKENI. The V gene lost 3 bases and the J gene lost 9 bases, with 12 bases spanning the gap. In DNA form, the CDR3 reads TGTGCCAGCTCACCCCCCGGGACACCTTCACCCCTCCACTTT. It specifies CASSPPGTPSPLHF. The variable domain in full, with the rest retrieved from reference TRBV18 and TRBJ1-6, is NAGVMQNPRHLVRRRGQEARLRCSPMKGHSHVYWYRQLPEEGLKFMVYLQKENIIDESGMPKERFSAEFPKEGPSILRIQQVVRGDSAAYFCASSPPGTPSPLHFGNGTRLTVT.

This clonotype occurred a few times. The rearrangement joins TRBV28 to TRBJ2-2, with TRBD2 identical over 7 bases. This CDR3 has 15 amino acids. Looked up from germline, CDR1 is MDHEN and CDR2 is SYDVKM. With V trimmed by 3 bases and J by 1 base, 2 bases remained unmatched. CDR3 sequence (DNA): TGTGCCAGCAGTTTCCAGCGGGGGAACACCGGGGAGCTGTTTTTT. Translating it yields CASSFQRGNTGELFF.

The V call is TRBV20-1, the J call TRBJ1-6; 7 nucleotides align to TRBD1. Germline V gives CDR1 DFQATT, CDR2 SNEGSKA (reference sequence). V trimming: 3 bases; J trimming: 9 bases; junction bases outside the gene matches: 8. The CDR3 length is 14 residues. This CDR3 reads CSARAGTVGSPLHF. CDR3 sequence (DNA): TGCAGTGCTAGGGCCGGGACAGTTGGTTCACCCCTCCACTTT.

This clonotype was observed a handful of times. The chain combines TRBV5-1 with TRBJ2-1, with 9 bases fitting TRBD2. Germline V CDR1 and CDR2: SGHRS, YFSETQ. J was trimmed by 4 bases and V by 10 bases; bases with no gene match: 9. The CDR3 extends over 14 amino acids. CDR3 DNA: TGCGCCTCCCATAGCGGGAGTCCGTACAATGAGCAGTTCTTC. Amino acids: CASHSGSPYNEQFF.

The CDR3 nucleotides are TGTGCCAGCAGTTTATCGAGGACTAGCGGGAGAGAGGAGCTGTTTTTT. This gives the protein CASSLSRTSGREELFF. V usage is TRBV27 and J usage is TRBJ2-2; 13 bases line up with TRBD2. Trimming took 0 bases from V and 10 from J; bases not matched to a gene: 5. Germline lookup yields CDR1 MNHEY and CDR2 SMNVEV (reference sequence). There are 16 residues in the CDR3.